This T cell receptor (beta chain) was sequenced in a study of blood T cells in healthy people across ages. The CDR3 runs 15 residues. The germline CDR1 and CDR2 sequences are SGHTA and FQGNSA. The ends were cut back, 4 bases at V and 3 bases at J, with 14 bases in the middle. General study findings and limits: TCR beta diversity correlated strongly with naive T cell percentage. Observed TCR beta diversity per million T cells went down as age went up. This fall followed a roughly linear course with age.

The individuals who served as donors were healthy Caucasians living in Russia, aged about 6 to 90. In this sample, this clonotype turned up once. No antigen is known for it. It was with a sample-barcoded 5' primer and a J-beta primer mix that a second PCR of roughly 7 to 12 cycles was run. One entry per CDR3 protein, called by TCRdb with MiXCR from the 5' RACE reads. The table shows hundreds of thousands of distinct CDR3 sequences, with about a third occurring only once. This clonotype originated in a woman over 75 in good health. The chain employs TRBV7-2 and TRBJ2-3, with a possible D match to TRBD1 (5 bases). The material sequenced was blood. CDR3 in DNA: TGTGCCAGCAGCTGGAGCCTAGGGGTAACAGATACGCAGTATTTT. Amino acids: CASSWSLGVTDTQYF.